One TCR beta chain is described in this entry. The data were obtained in a study of OX40 agonist ivuxolimab in advanced cancers. The CDR3 is 12 residues long. The germline V gene encodes CDR1 SGHAT and CDR2 FQDESV (reference sequence). Trimming stripped 7 bases from V and 8 bases from J, with 12 bases between. Profiling relied on immunoSEQ multiplex PCR, and the TCRdb table lists in-frame clones only, not all of them. The data contain tens of thousands of clones, 90% of them singletons. The TCR sequence derives from an adult with an advanced solid tumor such as melanoma, head and neck, liver or kidney cancer. This rearrangement joins TRBV11-1 to TRBJ2-4; D is possibly TRBD1 or TRBD2 (5 bases each). The specimen was CD4+ or CD8+ T cells sorted from blood, collected in a trial of the OX40 agonist ivuxolimab. CDR3 loop: CASKEVGDIQYF. Here the CDR3 DNA reads TGTGCCAGCAAGGAGGTGGGGGACATTCAGTACTTC.